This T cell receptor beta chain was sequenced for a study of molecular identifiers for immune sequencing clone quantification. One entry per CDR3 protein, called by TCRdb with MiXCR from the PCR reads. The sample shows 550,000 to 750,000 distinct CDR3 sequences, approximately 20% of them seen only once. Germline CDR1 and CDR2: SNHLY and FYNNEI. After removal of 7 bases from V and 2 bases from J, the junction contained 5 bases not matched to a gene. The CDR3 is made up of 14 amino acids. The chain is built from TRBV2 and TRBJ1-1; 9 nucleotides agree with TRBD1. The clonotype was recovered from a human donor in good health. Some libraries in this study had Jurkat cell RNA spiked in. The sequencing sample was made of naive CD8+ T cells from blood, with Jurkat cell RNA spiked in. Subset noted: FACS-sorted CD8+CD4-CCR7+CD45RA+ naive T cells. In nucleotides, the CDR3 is TGTGCCAGCAACGTGGGACAGGGAAACACTGAAGCTTTCTTT. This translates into CASNVGQGNTEAFF.